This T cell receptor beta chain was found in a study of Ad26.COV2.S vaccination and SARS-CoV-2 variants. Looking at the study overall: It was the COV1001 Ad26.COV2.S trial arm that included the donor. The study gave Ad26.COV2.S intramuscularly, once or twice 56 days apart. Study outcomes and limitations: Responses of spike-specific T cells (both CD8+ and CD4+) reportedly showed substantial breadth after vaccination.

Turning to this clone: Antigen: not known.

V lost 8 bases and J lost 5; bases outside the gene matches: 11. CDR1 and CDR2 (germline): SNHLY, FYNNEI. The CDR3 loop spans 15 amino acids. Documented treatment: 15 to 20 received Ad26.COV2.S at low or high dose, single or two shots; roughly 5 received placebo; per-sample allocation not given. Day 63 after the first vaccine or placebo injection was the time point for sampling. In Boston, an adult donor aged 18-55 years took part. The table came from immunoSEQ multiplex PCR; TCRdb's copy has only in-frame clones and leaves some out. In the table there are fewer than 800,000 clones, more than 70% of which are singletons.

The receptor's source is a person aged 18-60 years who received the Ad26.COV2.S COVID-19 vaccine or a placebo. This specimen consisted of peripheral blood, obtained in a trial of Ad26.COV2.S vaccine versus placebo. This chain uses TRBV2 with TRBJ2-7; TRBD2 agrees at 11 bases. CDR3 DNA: TGTGCCAGCTCCCCAGGCGCTAGCGGGAGGAACGAGCAGTACTTC. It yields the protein CASSPGASGRNEQYF.